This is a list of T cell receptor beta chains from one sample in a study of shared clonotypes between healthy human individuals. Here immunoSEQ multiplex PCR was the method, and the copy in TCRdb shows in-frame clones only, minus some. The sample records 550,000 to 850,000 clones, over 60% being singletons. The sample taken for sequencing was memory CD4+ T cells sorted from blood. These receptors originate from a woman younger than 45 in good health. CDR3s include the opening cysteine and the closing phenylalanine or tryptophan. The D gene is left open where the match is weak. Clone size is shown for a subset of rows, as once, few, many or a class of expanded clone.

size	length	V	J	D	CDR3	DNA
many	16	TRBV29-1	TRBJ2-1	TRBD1	CSVGFQGTGGKDEQFF	TGCAGCGTTGGTTTCCAGGGGACAGGGGGCAAGGATGAGCAGTTCTTC
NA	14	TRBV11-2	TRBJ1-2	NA	CASSFWGGPYGYTF	TGTGCCAGCAGCTTTTGGGGGGGCCCTTATGGCTACACCTTC
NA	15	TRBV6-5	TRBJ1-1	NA	CASSPWEDGNTEAFF	TGTGCCAGCAGTCCCTGGGAGGATGGGAACACTGAAGCTTTCTTT
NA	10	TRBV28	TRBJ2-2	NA	CATGTRELFF	TGTGCCACGGGTACGCGGGAGCTGTTTTTT
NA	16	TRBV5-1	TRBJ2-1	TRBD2	CASSLVASGKVYEQFF	TGCGCCAGCAGCTTGGTGGCTAGCGGGAAGGTCTATGAGCAGTTCTTC
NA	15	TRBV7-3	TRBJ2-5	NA	CASSLQAGPMETQYF	TGTGCCAGCAGCTTACAAGCCGGCCCGATGGAGACCCAGTACTTC
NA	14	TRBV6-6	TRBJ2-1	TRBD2	CASSDSGRRNEQFF	TGTGCCAGCAGTGATAGCGGGAGGCGCAATGAGCAGTTCTTC
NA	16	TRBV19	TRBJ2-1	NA	CASIPRAGSSYNEQFF	TGTGCCAGTATCCCCCGGGCGGGGAGCTCCTACAATGAGCAGTTCTTC
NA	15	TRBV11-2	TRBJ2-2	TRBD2	CASRRAGSNTGELFF	TGTGCCAGCAGGAGAGCGGGGTCGAACACCGGGGAGCTGTTTTTT
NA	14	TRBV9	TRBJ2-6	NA	CASSGPFGANVLTF	TGTGCCAGCAGCGGACCGTTTGGGGCCAACGTCCTGACTTTC
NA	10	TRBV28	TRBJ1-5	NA	CATSNQPQHF	TGTGCCACCAGCAATCAGCCCCAGCATTTT
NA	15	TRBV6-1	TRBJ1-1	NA	CASSPGGGGHTEAFF	TGTGCCAGCAGCCCGGGCGGGGGGGGTCACACTGAAGCTTTCTTT
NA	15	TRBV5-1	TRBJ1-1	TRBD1	CASSTETGMNTEAFF	TGCGCCAGCAGCACTGAGACAGGGATGAACACTGAAGCTTTCTTT
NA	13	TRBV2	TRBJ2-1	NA	CASKSGIYNEQFF	TGTGCCAGCAAGAGTGGGATTTACAATGAGCAGTTCTTC
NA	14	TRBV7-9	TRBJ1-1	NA	CASSPLAGNTEAFF	TGTGCCAGCAGCCCACTGGCTGGGAACACTGAAGCTTTCTTT
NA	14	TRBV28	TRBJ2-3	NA	CASSKGWGTDTQYF	TGTGCCAGCAGCAAGGGCTGGGGCACAGATACGCAGTATTTT
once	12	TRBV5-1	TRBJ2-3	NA	CASSLEDGTQYF	TGCGCCAGCAGCTTGGAGGACGGTACGCAGTATTTT
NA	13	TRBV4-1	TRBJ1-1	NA	CASTRRGGTEAFF	TGCGCCAGCACCCGTAGGGGGGGGACTGAAGCTTTCTTT
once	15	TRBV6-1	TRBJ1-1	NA	CASRGLGGRGTEAFF	TGTGCCAGCAGGGGTCTTGGGGGGCGTGGGACTGAAGCTTTCTTT
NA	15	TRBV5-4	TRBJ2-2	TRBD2	CASSMGLAGTGELFF	TGTGCCAGCAGCATGGGACTAGCGGGAACCGGGGAGCTGTTTTTT
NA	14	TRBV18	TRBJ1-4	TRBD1	CASSEGQAGEKLFF	TGTGCCAGCTCCGAGGGACAGGCAGGTGAAAAACTGTTTTTT
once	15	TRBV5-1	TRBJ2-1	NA	CASSLGPIRDDEQFF	TGCGCCAGCAGCTTGGGGCCGATTAGGGATGATGAGCAGTTCTTC
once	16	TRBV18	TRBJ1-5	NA	CASSPPSGDGYQPQHF	TGTGCCAGCTCACCACCCTCCGGGGACGGATATCAGCCCCAGCATTTT
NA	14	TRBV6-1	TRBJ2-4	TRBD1	CASSRTGAKNIQYF	TGTGCCAGCAGTAGGACAGGGGCCAAAAACATTCAGTACTTC
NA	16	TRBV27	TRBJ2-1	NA	CASSLLLGSSYNEQFF	TGTGCCAGCAGCCTCTTACTAGGGAGCTCCTACAATGAGCAGTTCTTC
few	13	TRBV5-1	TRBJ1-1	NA	CASSSGGTTEAFF	TGCGCCAGCAGCTCGGGTGGAACGACTGAAGCTTTCTTT
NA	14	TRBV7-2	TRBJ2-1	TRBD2	CASGATGTSVSQFF	TGTGCCAGCGGAGCAACCGGGACTAGCGTTTCGCAGTTCTTC
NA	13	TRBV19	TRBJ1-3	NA	CASIGTPGNTIYF	TGTGCCAGTATCGGGACGCCCGGAAACACCATATATTTT
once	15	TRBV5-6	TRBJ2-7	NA	CASSSPRDNSYEQYF	TGTGCCAGCAGCTCCCCTCGGGACAACTCCTACGAGCAGTACTTC
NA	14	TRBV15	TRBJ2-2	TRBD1	CATSRDRYTGELFF	TGTGCCACCAGTAGGGACAGATACACCGGGGAGCTGTTTTTT
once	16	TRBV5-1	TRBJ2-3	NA	CASSLIWGVSTDTQYF	TGCGCCAGCAGCTTGATCTGGGGGGTCAGCACAGATACGCAGTATTTT
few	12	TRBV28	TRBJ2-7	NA	CASSSSGWEQYF	TGTGCCAGCAGTTCATCTGGGTGGGAGCAGTACTTC
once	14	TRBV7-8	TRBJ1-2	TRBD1	CASSAITGQGGYTF	TGTGCCAGCAGCGCAATTACAGGACAGGGTGGCTACACCTTC
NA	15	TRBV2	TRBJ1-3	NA	CASTPRTYSGNTIYF	TGTGCCAGCACCCCACGGACCTACTCTGGAAACACCATATATTTT
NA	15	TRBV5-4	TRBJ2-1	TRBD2	CASSLTLAGEVEQFF	TGTGCCAGCAGCTTAACTCTAGCGGGAGAAGTAGAGCAGTTCTTC
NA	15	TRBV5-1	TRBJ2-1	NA	CASSLADSSYNEQFF	TGCGCCAGCAGCTTGGCCGACAGCTCCTACAATGAGCAGTTCTTC
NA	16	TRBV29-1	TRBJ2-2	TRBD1	CSAEGGQGAYTGELFF	TGCAGCGCCGAGGGGGGACAGGGGGCTTACACCGGGGAGCTGTTTTTT
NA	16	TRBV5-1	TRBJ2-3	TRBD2	CASSLAGGSSADTQYF	TGCGCCAGCAGCTTGGCCGGCGGGAGCTCGGCAGATACGCAGTATTTT
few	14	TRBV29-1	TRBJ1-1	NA	CSVEQAIRNTEAFF	TGCAGCGTTGAACAGGCTATAAGGAACACTGAAGCTTTCTTT
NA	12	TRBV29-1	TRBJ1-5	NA	CSVGAPNQPQHF	TGCAGCGTTGGGGCACCAAATCAGCCCCAGCATTTT
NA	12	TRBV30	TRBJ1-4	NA	CAWSARSEKLFF	TGTGCCTGGAGTGCTCGCAGTGAAAAACTGTTTTTT
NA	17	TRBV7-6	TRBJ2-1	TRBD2	CASSLVGTSGRANEQFF	TGTGCCAGCAGCTTAGTGGGGACTAGCGGGAGGGCGAATGAGCAGTTCTTC
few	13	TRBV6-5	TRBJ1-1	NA	CASRRVENTEAFF	TGTGCCAGCAGACGGGTTGAGAACACTGAAGCTTTCTTT
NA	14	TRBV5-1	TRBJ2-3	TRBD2	CASSLSGVTDTQYF	TGCGCCAGCAGCTTGAGCGGGGTCACAGATACGCAGTATTTT
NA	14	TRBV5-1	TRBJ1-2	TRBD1	CASREQGADYGYTF	TGCGCCAGCAGAGAACAGGGGGCGGACTATGGCTACACCTTC
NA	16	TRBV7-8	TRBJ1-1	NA	CASSSSLGRLSTEAFF	TGTGCCAGCAGCTCTTCATTAGGGCGGCTGAGCACTGAAGCTTTCTTT
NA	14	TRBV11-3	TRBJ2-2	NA	CASSRYRDTGELFF	TGTGCCAGCAGCCGCTATAGGGACACCGGGGAGCTGTTTTTT
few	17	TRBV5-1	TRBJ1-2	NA	CASSLARDSSTNYGYTF	TGCGCCAGCAGCCTCGCACGCGACAGCAGCACTAACTATGGCTACACCTTC
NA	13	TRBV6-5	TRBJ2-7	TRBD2	CASSSSGSGEQYF	TGTGCCAGCAGTTCTAGCGGGAGCGGCGAGCAGTACTTC
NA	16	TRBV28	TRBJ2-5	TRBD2	CASSSRGGRRAETQYF	TGTGCCAGCAGTTCACGAGGCGGGAGAAGGGCAGAGACCCAGTACTTC
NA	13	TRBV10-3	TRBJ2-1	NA	CAISEEVNNEQFF	TGTGCCATCAGTGAGGAGGTCAACAATGAGCAGTTCTTC
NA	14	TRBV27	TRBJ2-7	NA	CASSLRPGGYEQYF	TGTGCCAGCAGTTTACGTCCGGGCGGCTACGAGCAGTACTTC
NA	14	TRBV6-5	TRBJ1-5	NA	CASSDRTGNQPQHF	TGTGCCAGCAGTGATCGGACTGGGAATCAGCCCCAGCATTTT